The 25 T cell receptor beta chains presented below share a single source sample, sequenced in a study of blood T cell repertoires in COVID-19. Produced via immunoSEQ multiplex PCR; TCRdb's table is partial and in-frame only. The sample has about 250,000 clones; 85% are singletons. The sequenced sample was peripheral blood. The receptors here all came from a man between 50 and 59 years old with COVID-19, enrolled during active disease.

Worth noting for this clone: Other DNA variants within this sample encode the same CDR3. V gene TRBV11-3 combines with J gene TRBJ2-7; D perhaps matches TRBD1 (7 bases). In germline, CDR1 is SGHNT, CDR2 YENEEA. This CDR3 has 13 amino acids. Trimming pared 1 base from V and 6 bases from J, leaving 10 bases between. CDR3 protein: CASSLGRGREQYF. DNA for the CDR3: TGTGCCAGCAGCTTAGGGAGGGGGCGCGAGCAGTACTTC.

The chain has TRBV27 and TRBJ2-7; no clear D. V was pared by 4 bases and J by 1 base, with 8 bases between. From germline, CDR1 is MNHEY and CDR2 SMNVEV (reference sequence). This CDR3 is built from 13 residues. The chain's CDR3 is CASSSLMSYEQYF. CDR3 nucleotides: TGTGCCAGCAGTTCCCTAATGTCCTACGAGCAGTACTTC.

The chain links TRBV6-4 to TRBJ1-5; possible D gene TRBD1, 6 bases. Germline V CDR1 and CDR2: MRHNA, SNTAGT. Trimming removed 5 bases from V and 7 bases from J, with 15 bases in between. The CDR3 covers 14 residues. CDR3 nucleotide sequence: TGTGCCAGCAGTCCCGGACAGTCGGGGCAGCCCCAGCATTTT. This sequence encodes CASSPGQSGQPQHF.

This clone appeared once. The chain links TRBV6-6 to TRBJ2-3; 14 bases align to TRBD2. Germline-derived CDR1 and CDR2 are MNHNY and SVGAGI (reference sequence). This CDR3 region has 17 residues. After removal of 5 bases from V and 0 bases from J, the junction contained 4 bases not matched to a gene. DNA for the CDR3: TGTGCCAGCAGTCACAGGACTAGCGGGGGGAGCACAGATACGCAGTATTTT. This sequence encodes CASSHRTSGGSTDTQYF.

CDR3 protein: CASSTAGGSYNEQFF. CDR3 sequence (DNA): TGTGCCAGCTCTACGGCGGGGGGATCCTACAATGAGCAGTTCTTC. The chain employs TRBV9 and TRBJ2-1; 8 bases line up with TRBD2. Trimming took 7 bases from V and 1 from J; bases not matched to a gene: 7. CDR1 and CDR2 (germline): SGDLS, YYNGEE. CDR3 length: 15 amino acids.

The chain is built from TRBV2 and TRBJ2-3; 11 positions agree with TRBD2. Per the germline V gene, CDR1 is SNHLY and CDR2 is FYNNEI. The length of the CDR3 is 16 residues. Unmatched junction bases numbered 10, after V lost 6 bases and J lost 5 bases. The CDR3 sequence is CASRSSGGAQRDTQYF. The CDR3 nucleotides are TGTGCCAGCAGGAGTAGCGGGGGGGCCCAGAGAGATACGCAGTATTTT.

This chain uses TRBV4-1 with TRBJ2-5; 8 bases map to TRBD1. The CDR3 totals 15 residues. Trimming removed 3 bases from V and 6 bases from J; junction bases left unmatched: 9. The germline CDR1 and CDR2 sequences are MGHRA and YSYEKL. CDR3 sequence reads: CASSQEGVRGQTQYF. In DNA, the CDR3 is TGCGCCAGCAGCCAGGAGGGTGTCAGGGGGCAGACCCAGTACTTC.

Comment on this clone: The junction shows a germline mismatch at one end, possibly a read error. This chain uses TRBV7-7 with TRBJ2-5; 9 bases match TRBD1. The germline gives CDR1 SSHAT, CDR2 FNYEAQ (reference sequence). The CDR3 is 15 amino acids. The CDR3 bases are TGTGCTAGCAGCCCCACCGGGACAGGGTTCGAGACCCAGTACTTC. This codes for CASSPTGTGFETQYF.

V and J are TRBV2 and TRBJ1-2; unclear D gene. CDR1 and CDR2 from the germline V gene are SNHLY and FYNNEI. V lost 3 bases and J 6 bases, leaving 11 bases between the germline ends. This CDR3 is built from 13 residues. Here the CDR3 DNA reads TGTGCCAGCAGTGACCGAGTACAGAATGGCTACACCTTC. Protein product: CASSDRVQNGYTF. Full variable domain (remainder filled in from reference TRBV2 and TRBJ1-2): EPEVTQTPSHQVTQMGQEVILRCVPISNHLYFYWYRQILGQKVEFLVSFYNNEISEKSEIFDDQFSVERPDGSNFTLKIRSTKLEDSAMYFCASSDRVQNGYTFGSGTRLTVV.

This clone was found once. The rearrangement uses TRBV9 and TRBJ2-7; tentatively, D is TRBD1 (6 bases). Trimming took 3 bases from V and 2 from J, leaving 15 bases between them. There are 15 residues in the CDR3. CDR1 and CDR2 from the germline V gene are SGDLS and YYNGEE. The CDR3, as DNA: TGTGCCAGCAGCGCCGAACAGGGTTTTACCTACGAGCAGTACTTC. This gives the protein CASSAEQGFTYEQYF. The entire variable domain, with the rest obtained from reference TRBV9 and TRBJ2-7, is as follows: DSGVTQTPKHLITATGQRVTLRCSPRSGDLSVYWYQQSLDQGLQFLIQYYNGEERAKGNILERFSAQQFPDLHSELNLSSLELGDSALYFCASSAEQGFTYEQYFGPGTRLTVT.

This clone was counted once. V gene TRBV2 combines with J gene TRBJ1-5, with D possibly TRBD1 on 5 matching bases. The CDR3 has 15 residues. Per the germline V gene, CDR1 is SNHLY and CDR2 is FYNNEI. The ends were cut back, 4 bases at V and 0 bases at J, with 10 bases in the middle. The CDR3 spells CASSGTGYSNQPQHF. The CDR3, as DNA: TGTGCCAGCAGTGGCACAGGTTATAGCAATCAGCCCCAGCATTTT.

The CDR3 loop reads CASSFQGLVSNTGELFF. CDR3 DNA: TGTGCCAGCAGTTTTCAGGGTTTAGTATCCAACACCGGGGAGCTGTTTTTT. The rearrangement joins TRBV27 to TRBJ2-2, with D possibly being TRBD1 (5 bases). V lost 3 bases and J 2 bases, leaving 16 bases between the germline ends. This CDR3 region has 17 residues. Germline CDR1 reads MNHEY; CDR2 reads SMNVEV (reference sequence).

This rearrangement joins TRBV6-5 to TRBJ2-7, with D possibly TRBD1 on 6 matching bases. The CDR3 has 14 amino acids. Germline-derived CDR1 and CDR2 are MNHEY and SVGAGI. V was shortened by 9 bases and J by 0 bases, with 15 bases between the two germline ends. The CDR3: CASRPGHRSYEQYF. CDR3 DNA sequence: TGTGCCAGTAGACCGGGACATCGCTCCTACGAGCAGTACTTC.

The V and J genes are TRBV7-3 and TRBJ1-3; TRBD1 matches at 8 bases. J was trimmed by 0 bases and V by 5 bases; bases with no gene match: 12. This CDR3 is built from 18 residues. CDR1 is SGHTA and CDR2 is FQGTGA in the germline V gene. CDR3: CASSPNSRTGYSGNTIYF. The CDR3 DNA follows: TGTGCCAGCAGCCCGAACAGTAGGACAGGGTACTCTGGAAACACCATATATTTT.

The CDR3 sequence: CASSEGGSSANYGYTF. CDR3 nucleotides: TGTGCCAGCAGTGAAGGGGGCAGTTCAGCTAACTATGGCTACACCTTC. This chain joins TRBV25-1 and TRBJ1-2, with D possibly being TRBD1 (6 bases). The V end was cut by 2 bases, the J end by 0 bases, with 13 bases between. The CDR3 contains 16 residues. Germline V gene lookup returns CDR1 MGHDK and CDR2 SYGVNS.

This chain uses TRBV23-1 with TRBJ2-7, with TRBD1 as a possible D gene (6 bases). TRBV23-1 counts as an open reading frame of uncertain function. With 6 bases removed from V and 4 bases from J, the gap between germline ends came to 13 bases. CDR3 length equals 13 residues. The CDR3: CASSRHTGYEQYF. CDR3 DNA: TGCGCCAGCAGCCGACATACAGGGTACGAGCAGTACTTC.

V is TRBV7-6 and J is TRBJ2-1; TRBD2 might be the D (5 bases). This CDR3 region has 13 residues. With 5 bases removed from V and 7 bases from J, the gap between germline ends came to 12 bases. Germline assignment: CDR1 SGHVS and CDR2 FNYEAQ. In DNA form, the CDR3 reads TGTGCCAGCAGCCTGAGGGAGATGAATGAGCAGTTCTTC. Translated, it gives CASSLREMNEQFF.

The gene calls are TRBV2 and TRBJ1-2; 8 bases align to TRBD1. V lost 7 bases and J lost 0; bases outside the gene matches: 4. This CDR3 is built from 14 residues. From germline, CDR1 is SNHLY and CDR2 FYNNEI. The chain's CDR3 is CASKSDRANYGYTF. In DNA, the CDR3 is TGTGCCAGCAAATCGGACAGGGCTAACTATGGCTACACCTTC.

This chain connects TRBV7-8 to TRBJ1-1, with 7 nucleotides matching TRBD1. Germline V gene data show CDR1 as SGHVS and CDR2 as FQNEAQ. This CDR3 contains 13 residues. Germline trimming cut 4 bases from V and 1 base from J; bases unmatched to any gene: 0. The CDR3 DNA follows: TGTGCCAGCAGCTGGACAGGGAACACTGAAGCTTTCTTT. Translation gives CASSWTGNTEAFF.

The J gene is TRBJ2-3, the V gene TRBV18, with a weak D call TRBD1 (6 bases). Germline lookup yields CDR1 KGHSH and CDR2 LQKENI. V shed 6 bases and J shed 2 bases, with 9 bases lying between them. There are 13 residues in the CDR3. The CDR3 DNA is TGTGCCAGCTCTCGGGACACCACAGATACGCAGTATTTT. Protein product: CASSRDTTDTQYF.

The CDR3, as DNA: TGTGCCAGCAGTGTACAGGTTAACTATGGCTACACCTTC. It translates to CASSVQVNYGYTF. V usage is TRBV2 and J usage is TRBJ1-2, with a weak D call TRBD1 (5 bases). The CDR3 length is 13 residues. Germline values: CDR1 SNHLY, CDR2 FYNNEI. Trimming removed 4 bases from V and 1 base from J, with 7 bases in between.

In its sample, this clone was seen once. The chain carries TRBV30 and TRBJ2-7; 10 positions agree with TRBD1. The ends lost 4 bases at V and 2 bases at J; junction bases unmatched: 8. This CDR3 is built from 15 residues. The V gene's germline CDR1 is GTSNPN and CDR2 SVGIG (reference sequence). Here the CDR3 reads CAWTLRDRGPYEQYF. The DNA for the CDR3 is TGTGCCTGGACCTTGAGGGACAGGGGACCCTACGAGCAGTACTTC.

V and J are TRBV7-9 and TRBJ2-2; D might be TRBD2 (6 bases). CDR3 length: 14 amino acids. CDR1 SEHNR and CDR2 FQNEAQ come from the germline V gene (reference sequence). Deletions cut 4 bases from V and 6 bases from J, with 12 bases between. The DNA of the CDR3 is TGTGCCAGCAGCTGGGGAGGCGGGGCCGGGGAGCTGTTTTTT. Its translation: CASSWGGGAGELFF.

The chain is built from TRBV5-1 and TRBJ1-2, with TRBD1 matching over 7 bases. This CDR3 has 15 amino acids. Germline CDR1 is SGHRS and CDR2 is YFSETQ. V was clipped by 4 bases and J by 0 bases; unmatched bases: 6. Here the CDR3 reads CASSREGQPNYGYTF. The CDR3 DNA follows: TGCGCCAGCAGCCGGGAGGGACAGCCTAACTATGGCTACACCTTC.

V gene TRBV7-8 combines with J gene TRBJ2-7; D is perhaps TRBD2 (6 bases). The V and J ends lost 5 bases and 4 bases respectively, with 12 bases between them. The CDR3 is 13 residues long. Germline CDR1 SGHVS, CDR2 FQNEAQ. The CDR3 region is CASSPEGRYEQYF. The CDR3 DNA sequence: TGTGCCAGCAGCCCGGAGGGGAGATACGAGCAGTACTTC.